A selection of T cell receptor beta chains follows, all from one sample in a study of shared clonotypes between healthy human individuals. The data were produced by immunoSEQ multiplex PCR, yet TCRdb's version contains in-frame clones alone and is incomplete. This table holds hundreds of thousands of clones, around 97% found once. The source material was naive CD4+ T cells sorted from blood. All receptors derive from a woman younger than 45 in good health. Both conserved end residues are part of each CDR3. D genes are given only for firm matches. Clone size is given for some rows only: seen once, a few or many times, or a class if the clone is expanded.

abundance	d_gene	v_gene	j_gene	CDR3aa
few	-	TRBV2	TRBJ1-1	CASSEQGNTEAFF
-	-	TRBV28	TRBJ2-7	CASSPQGEQYF
-	TRBD1	TRBV27	TRBJ1-2	CASSPGQGKGLWLNTF
once	-	TRBV29-1	TRBJ2-5	CSVERGARETQYF
-	TRBD1	TRBV6-4	TRBJ2-3	CASSDSPGGQGRDTQYF
-	-	TRBV14	TRBJ1-4	CASSQKIYEKLFF
-	TRBD2	TRBV9	TRBJ2-1	CASSVETSGRSNEQFF
-	TRBD2	TRBV7-8	TRBJ2-1	CASSMTSGSYNEQFF
-	TRBD1	TRBV4-1	TRBJ1-6	CASSQADRANSPLHF
-	-	TRBV6-6	TRBJ2-5	CASSLGISEQYF
-	-	TRBV2	TRBJ1-1	CASSEQEGGTEAFF
-	TRBD2	TRBV6-5	TRBJ2-7	CASSAREDLSYEQYF
-	TRBD2	TRBV11-1	TRBJ2-3	CASSLIAGYTDTQYF
-	-	TRBV5-1	TRBJ2-3	CASSLGRVTDTQYF
-	-	TRBV6-5	TRBJ2-7	CASSYSQGTPYEQYF
-	-	TRBV5-4	TRBJ2-3	CASTPRVGSGFSTDTQYF
-	-	TRBV4-1	TRBJ1-6	CASSDTLRSPGRYNSPLHF
-	-	TRBV6-6	TRBJ2-7	CASSYQKTGRYEQYF
-	-	TRBV19	TRBJ1-6	CASSPLEDSPLHF
once	-	TRBV4-1	TRBJ2-3	CASSQDNLLQGHTDTQYF
once	-	TRBV4-1	TRBJ2-1	CASSQDDSPGAIKNEQFF
-	-	TRBV6-5	TRBJ1-4	CASRGGGAANEKLFF
-	TRBD2	TRBV7-3	TRBJ2-5	CASSLGGGRGETQYF
-	TRBD2	TRBV5-1	TRBJ2-5	CASSLRTSGIAETQYF
-	-	TRBV2	TRBJ1-5	CASSGGLALQPQHF
-	-	TRBV21-1	TRBJ1-1	CASRAAGMNTEAFF
-	-	TRBV9	TRBJ2-1	CARWLRRQGDEQFF
-	TRBD1	TRBV29-1	TRBJ2-3	CSATGIRTDTQYF
-	-	TRBV27	TRBJ2-1	CASSLTRLGGDEQFF
-	TRBD2	TRBV7-3	TRBJ2-2	CASSLTLVSGRRELFF
-	-	TRBV5-1	TRBJ2-7	CASSLQGRSYEQYF
few	-	TRBV7-9	TRBJ2-1	CASGANEQFF
-	TRBD1	TRBV7-9	TRBJ2-5	CASSREEGGQGWTQYF
-	-	TRBV19	TRBJ1-1	CASSNLRATEAFF
-	TRBD2	TRBV5-1	TRBJ2-1	CASSPGLAGSSSYNEQFF
-	-	TRBV9	TRBJ2-5	CASRPGPGLVETQYF
once	-	TRBV5-4	TRBJ2-1	CASSLAFHSSYNEQFF
-	-	TRBV5-4	TRBJ2-5	CASSRWTASQETQYF
once	-	TRBV19	TRBJ1-2	CASISSGQTYGYTF
-	TRBD2	TRBV7-2	TRBJ2-1	CASSLALAGGGEQFF
-	-	TRBV7-8	TRBJ2-3	CASSFFFGLGGTDTQYF
-	TRBD2	TRBV28	TRBJ2-7	CASSSGGSGDEQYF
-	-	TRBV29-1	TRBJ1-1	CSHMGSNTEAFF
-	-	TRBV5-1	TRBJ1-6	CASSLSSYNSPLHF
-	TRBD1	TRBV28	TRBJ2-5	CASSPGQDLQETQYF
-	TRBD2	TRBV5-6	TRBJ2-3	CASSLRTSGSTDTQYF
-	TRBD1	TRBV27	TRBJ2-2	CASSGDSGIGELFF
-	-	TRBV9	TRBJ2-1	CASSVVESEQFF
-	TRBD1	TRBV18	TRBJ2-7	CASSPGQEPPEQYF
once	-	TRBV2	TRBJ2-6	CASSRSGVSGANVLTF
-	TRBD2	TRBV5-1	TRBJ2-7	CASSSSGGLSYEQYF
-	TRBD2	TRBV5-1	TRBJ2-3	CASSPVVAGVSDTQYF
-	TRBD1	TRBV28	TRBJ1-2	CASFQYSRQGGSAGYTF